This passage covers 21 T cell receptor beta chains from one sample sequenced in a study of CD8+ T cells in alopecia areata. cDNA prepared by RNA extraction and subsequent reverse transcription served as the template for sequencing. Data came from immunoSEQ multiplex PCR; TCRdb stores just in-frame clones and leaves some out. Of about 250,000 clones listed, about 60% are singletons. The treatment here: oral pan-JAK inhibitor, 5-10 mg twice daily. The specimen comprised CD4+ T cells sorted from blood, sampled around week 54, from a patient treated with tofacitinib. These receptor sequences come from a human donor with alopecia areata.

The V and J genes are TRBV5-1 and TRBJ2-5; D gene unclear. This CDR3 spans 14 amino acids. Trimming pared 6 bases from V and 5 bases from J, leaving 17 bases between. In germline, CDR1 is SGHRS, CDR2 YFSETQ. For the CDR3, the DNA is TGCGCCAGCACTGTCGGCGCCCTCCGGGAGACCCAGTACTTC. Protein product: CASTVGALRETQYF.

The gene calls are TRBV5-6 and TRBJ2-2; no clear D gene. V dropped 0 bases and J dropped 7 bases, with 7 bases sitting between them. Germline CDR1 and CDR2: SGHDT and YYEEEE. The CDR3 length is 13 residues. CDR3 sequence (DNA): TGTGCCAGCAGCTTGGACGGGTACGGGGAGCTGTTTTTT. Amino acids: CASSLDGYGELFF.

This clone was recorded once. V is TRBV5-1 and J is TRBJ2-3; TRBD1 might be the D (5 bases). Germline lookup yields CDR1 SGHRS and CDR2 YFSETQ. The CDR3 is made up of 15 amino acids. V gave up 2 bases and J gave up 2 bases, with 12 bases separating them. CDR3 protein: CASSFRGLTTDTQYF. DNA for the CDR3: TGCGCCAGCAGCTTTAGGGGCCTTACCACAGATACGCAGTATTTT.

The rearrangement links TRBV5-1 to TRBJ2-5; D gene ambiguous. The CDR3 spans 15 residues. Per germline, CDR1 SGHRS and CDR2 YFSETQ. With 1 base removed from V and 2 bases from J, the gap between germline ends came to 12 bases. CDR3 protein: CASSLWTAGQETQYF. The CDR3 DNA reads TGCGCCAGCAGCTTGTGGACCGCAGGACAAGAGACCCAGTACTTC. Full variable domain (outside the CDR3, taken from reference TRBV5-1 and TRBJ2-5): KAGVTQTPRYLIKTRGQQVTLSCSPISGHRSVSWYQQTPGQGLQFLFEYFSETQRNKGNFPGRFSGRQFSNSRSEMNVSTLELGDSALYLCASSLWTAGQETQYFGPGTRLLVL.

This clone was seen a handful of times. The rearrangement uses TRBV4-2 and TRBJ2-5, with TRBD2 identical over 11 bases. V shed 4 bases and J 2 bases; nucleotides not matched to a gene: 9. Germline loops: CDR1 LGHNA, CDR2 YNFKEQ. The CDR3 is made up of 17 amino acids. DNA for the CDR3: TGTGCCAGCAGCCGACTAGCGGGGCGGGGGAAGCAAGAGACCCAGTACTTC. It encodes CASSRLAGRGKQETQYF.

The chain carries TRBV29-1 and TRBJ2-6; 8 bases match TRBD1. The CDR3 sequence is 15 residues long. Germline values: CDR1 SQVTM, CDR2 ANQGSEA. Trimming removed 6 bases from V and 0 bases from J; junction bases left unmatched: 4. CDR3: CSVAGTGSGANVLTF. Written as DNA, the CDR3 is TGCAGCGTCGCCGGGACAGGCTCTGGGGCCAACGTCCTGACTTTC.

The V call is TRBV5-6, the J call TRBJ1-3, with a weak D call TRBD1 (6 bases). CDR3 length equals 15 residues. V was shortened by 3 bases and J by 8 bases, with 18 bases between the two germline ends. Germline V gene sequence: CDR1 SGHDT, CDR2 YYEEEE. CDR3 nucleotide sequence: TGTGCCAGCAGCTCTTCCCCGGACAGTCTCGACACCATATATTTT. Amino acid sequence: CASSSSPDSLDTIYF.

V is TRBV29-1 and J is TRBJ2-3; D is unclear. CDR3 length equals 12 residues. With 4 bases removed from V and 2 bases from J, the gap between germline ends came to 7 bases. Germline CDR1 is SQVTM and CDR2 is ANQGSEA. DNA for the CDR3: TGCAGCGTTGTACCGGCCACAGATACGCAGTATTTT. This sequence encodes CSVVPATDTQYF.

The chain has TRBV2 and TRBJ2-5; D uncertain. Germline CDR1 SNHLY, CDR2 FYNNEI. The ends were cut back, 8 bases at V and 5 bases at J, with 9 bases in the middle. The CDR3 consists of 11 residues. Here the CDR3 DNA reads TGTGCCAGCTGCTTGGCGGAGACCCAGTACTTC. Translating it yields CASCLAETQYF.

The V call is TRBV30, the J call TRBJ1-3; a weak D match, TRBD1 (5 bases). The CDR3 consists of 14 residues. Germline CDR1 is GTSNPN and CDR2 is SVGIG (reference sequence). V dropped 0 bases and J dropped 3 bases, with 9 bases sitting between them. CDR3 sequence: CAWSVGALGNTIYF. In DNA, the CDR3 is TGTGCCTGGAGTGTCGGGGCTCTTGGAAACACCATATATTTT.

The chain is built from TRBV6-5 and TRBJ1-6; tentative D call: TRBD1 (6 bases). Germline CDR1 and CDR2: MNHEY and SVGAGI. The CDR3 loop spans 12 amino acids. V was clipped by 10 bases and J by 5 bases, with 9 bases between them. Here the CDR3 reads CATGTNNSPLHF. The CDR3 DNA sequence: TGTGCCACCGGGACAAATAATTCACCCCTCCACTTT.

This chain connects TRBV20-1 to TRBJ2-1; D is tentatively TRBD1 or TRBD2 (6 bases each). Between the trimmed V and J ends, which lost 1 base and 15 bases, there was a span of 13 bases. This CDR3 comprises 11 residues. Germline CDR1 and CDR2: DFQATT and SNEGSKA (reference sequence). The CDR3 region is CSARVGGSVFF. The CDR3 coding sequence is TGCAGTGCTAGAGTGGGGGGCTCGGTGTTCTTC.

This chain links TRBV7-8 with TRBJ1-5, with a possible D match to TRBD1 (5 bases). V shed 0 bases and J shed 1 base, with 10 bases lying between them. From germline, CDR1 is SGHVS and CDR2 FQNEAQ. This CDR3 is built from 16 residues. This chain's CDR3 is CASSLAPGTSNQPQHF. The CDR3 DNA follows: TGTGCCAGCAGCTTAGCGCCGGGGACCAGCAATCAGCCCCAGCATTTT.

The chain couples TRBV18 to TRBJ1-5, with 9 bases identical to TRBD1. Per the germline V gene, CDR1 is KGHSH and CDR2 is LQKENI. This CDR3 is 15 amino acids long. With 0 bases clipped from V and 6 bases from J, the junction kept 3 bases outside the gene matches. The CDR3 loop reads CASSPPGQGGQPQHF. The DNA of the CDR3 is TGTGCCAGCTCACCACCGGGACAGGGAGGTCAGCCCCAGCATTTT.

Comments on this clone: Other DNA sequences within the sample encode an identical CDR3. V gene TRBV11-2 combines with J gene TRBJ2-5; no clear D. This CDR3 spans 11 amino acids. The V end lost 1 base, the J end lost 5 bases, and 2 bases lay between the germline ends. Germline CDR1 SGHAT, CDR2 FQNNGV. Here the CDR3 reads CASSLVETQYF. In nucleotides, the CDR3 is TGTGCCAGCAGCTTAGTTGAGACCCAGTACTTC. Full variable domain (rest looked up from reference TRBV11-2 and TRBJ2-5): EAGVAQSPRYKIIEKRQSVAFWCNPISGHATLYWYQQILGQGPKLLIQFQNNGVVDDSQLPKDRFSAERLKGVDSTLKIQPAKLEDSAVYLCASSLVETQYFGPGTRLLVL.

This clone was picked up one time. CDR3 loop: CASSQPEGLLHF. CDR3 bases: TGTGCCAGCAGCCAACCCGAGGGACTCCTCCACTTT. V usage is TRBV7-6 and J usage is TRBJ1-6, with D possibly being TRBD1 (5 bases). Trimming left V 5 bases short and J 15 bases short, with 14 bases between. Germline lookup yields CDR1 SGHVS and CDR2 FNYEAQ. CDR3 length: 12 amino acids. Full variable domain (remainder filled in from reference TRBV7-6 and TRBJ1-6): GAGVSQSPRYKVTKRGQDVALRCDPISGHVSLYWYRQALGQGPEFLTYFNYEAQQDKSGLPNDRFSAERPEGSISTLTIQRTEQRDSAMYRCASSQPEGLLHFGNGTRLTVT.

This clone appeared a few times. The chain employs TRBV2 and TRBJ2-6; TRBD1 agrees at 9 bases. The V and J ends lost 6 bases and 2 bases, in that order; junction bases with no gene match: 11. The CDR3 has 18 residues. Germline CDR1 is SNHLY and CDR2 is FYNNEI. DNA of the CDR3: TGTGCCAGCAGGGCAGCACCGGGACAGGGAGCTGGGGCCAACGTCCTGACTTTC. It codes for CASRAAPGQGAGANVLTF.

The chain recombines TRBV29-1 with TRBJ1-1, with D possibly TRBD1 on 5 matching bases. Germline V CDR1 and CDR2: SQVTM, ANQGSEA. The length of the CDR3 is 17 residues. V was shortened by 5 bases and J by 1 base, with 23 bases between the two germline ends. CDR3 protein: CSVTGPGTAFSNTEAFF. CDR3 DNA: TGCAGCGTTACGGGGCCGGGGACCGCGTTCTCGAACACTGAAGCTTTCTTT.

The CDR3 nucleotides read TGTGCCAGCAGTGCTACCCTCCCCCGACAGGGCGACTATGGCTACACCTTC. Translated: CASSATLPRQGDYGYTF. This chain uses TRBV6-1 with TRBJ1-2, with TRBD1 matching over 7 bases. The CDR3 consists of 17 residues. Germline CDR1 reads MNHNS; CDR2 reads SASEGT. V gave up 4 bases and J gave up 3 bases; unmatched junction bases: 14.

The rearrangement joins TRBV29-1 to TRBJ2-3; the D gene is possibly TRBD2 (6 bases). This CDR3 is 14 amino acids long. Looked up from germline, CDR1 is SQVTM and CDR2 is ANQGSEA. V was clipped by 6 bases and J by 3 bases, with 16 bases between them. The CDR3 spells CSVTWRVVTDTQYF. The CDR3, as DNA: TGCAGCGTGACCTGGAGGGTTGTAACAGATACGCAGTATTTT.

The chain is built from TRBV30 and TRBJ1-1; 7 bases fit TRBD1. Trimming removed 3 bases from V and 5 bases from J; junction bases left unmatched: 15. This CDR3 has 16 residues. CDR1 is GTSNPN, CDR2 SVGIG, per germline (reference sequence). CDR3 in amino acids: CAWSHRTRGRGTEAFF. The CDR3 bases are TGTGCCTGGAGCCATCGGACGAGGGGGCGCGGAACTGAAGCTTTCTTT.